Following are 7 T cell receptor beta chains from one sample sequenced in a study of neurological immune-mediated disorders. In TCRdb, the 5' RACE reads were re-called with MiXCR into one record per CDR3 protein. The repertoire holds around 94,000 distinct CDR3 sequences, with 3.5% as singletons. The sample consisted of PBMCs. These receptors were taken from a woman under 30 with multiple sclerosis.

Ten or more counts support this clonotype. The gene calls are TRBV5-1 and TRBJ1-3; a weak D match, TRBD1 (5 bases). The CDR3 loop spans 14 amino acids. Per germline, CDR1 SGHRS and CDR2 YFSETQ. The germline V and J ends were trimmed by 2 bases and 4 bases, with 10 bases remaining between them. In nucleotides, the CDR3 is TGCGCCAGCAGCTTAGGGGTTTCGGGAAACACCATATATTTT. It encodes CASSLGVSGNTIYF.

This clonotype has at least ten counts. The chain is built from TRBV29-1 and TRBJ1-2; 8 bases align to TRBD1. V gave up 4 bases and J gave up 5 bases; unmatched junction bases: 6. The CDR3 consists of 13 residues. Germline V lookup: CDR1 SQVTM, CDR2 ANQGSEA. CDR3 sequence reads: CSVVQGAGYGYTF. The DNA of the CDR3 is TGCAGCGTTGTTCAGGGGGCAGGGTATGGCTACACCTTC.

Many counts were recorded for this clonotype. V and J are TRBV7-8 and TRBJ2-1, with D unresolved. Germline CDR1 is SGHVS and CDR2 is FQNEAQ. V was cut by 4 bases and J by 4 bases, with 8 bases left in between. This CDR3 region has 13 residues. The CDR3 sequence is CASSSPLYNEQFF. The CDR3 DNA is TGTGCCAGCAGCTCCCCTTTATACAATGAGCAGTTCTTC.

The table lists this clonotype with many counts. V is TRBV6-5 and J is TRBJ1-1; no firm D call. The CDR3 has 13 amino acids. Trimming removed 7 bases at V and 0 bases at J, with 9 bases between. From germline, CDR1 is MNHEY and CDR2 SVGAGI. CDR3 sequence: CASNAGLNTEAFF. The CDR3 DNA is TGTGCCAGCAACGCAGGTCTGAACACTGAAGCTTTCTTT.

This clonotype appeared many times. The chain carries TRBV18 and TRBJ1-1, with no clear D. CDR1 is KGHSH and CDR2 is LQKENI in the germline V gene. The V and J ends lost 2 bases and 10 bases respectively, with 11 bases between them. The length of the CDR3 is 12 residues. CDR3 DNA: TGTGCCAGCTCACCAGATACTAAAGGAGCTTTCTTT. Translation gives CASSPDTKGAFF.

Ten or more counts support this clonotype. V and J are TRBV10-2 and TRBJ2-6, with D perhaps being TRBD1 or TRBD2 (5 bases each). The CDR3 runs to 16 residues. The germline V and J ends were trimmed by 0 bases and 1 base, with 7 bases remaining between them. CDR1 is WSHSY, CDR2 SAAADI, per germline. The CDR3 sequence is CASSESGTSGANVLTF. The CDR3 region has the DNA TGCGCCAGCAGTGAGTCGGGGACGTCTGGGGCCAACGTCCTGACTTTC.

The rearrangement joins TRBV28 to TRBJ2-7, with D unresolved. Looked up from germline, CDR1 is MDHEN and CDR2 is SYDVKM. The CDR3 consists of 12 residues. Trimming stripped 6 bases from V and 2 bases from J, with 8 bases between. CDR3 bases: TGTGCCAGCAGGGGGAATACCTACGAGCAGTACTTC. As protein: CASRGNTYEQYF. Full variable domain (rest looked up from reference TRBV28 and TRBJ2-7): DVKVTQSSRYLVKRTGEKVFLECVQDMDHENMFWYRQDPGLGLRLIYFSYDVKMKEKGDIPEGYSVSREKKERFSLILESASTNQTSMYLCASRGNTYEQYFGPGTRLTVT.